The 21 T cell receptor beta chains below come from one sample, sequenced in a study of human T cells and chemical hapten exposure. Time point reported: patch test 2, 6 weeks after DPC sensitization. Stated treatment: therapeutic diphenylcyclopropenone sensitization with weekly scalp DPC. TCRdb ran MiXCR on the RACE reads and lists one entry per CDR3 protein. The sample carries tens of thousands of distinct CDR3 sequences, more than 9% recorded once. The sample in question was whole blood, obtained in connection with sensitization to the hapten diphenylcyclopropenone (DPC). These receptors were obtained from a woman in her forties or fifties with alopecia areata. Some clones in this sample may be carry-over from other donors' samples.

This clonotype has just a few counts. This chain connects TRBV2 to TRBJ1-2; 9 nucleotides match TRBD1. Germline assignment: CDR1 SNHLY and CDR2 FYNNEI. This CDR3 comprises 12 residues. With V trimmed by 8 bases and J by 8 bases, 6 bases remained unmatched. In nucleotides, the CDR3 is TGTGCCAGCTCGGGGACAGGGAACGGCTACACCTTC. Residues: CASSGTGNGYTF.

The V and J genes are TRBV3-1 and TRBJ2-2; no definite D call. The V gene's germline CDR1 is LGHDT and CDR2 YNNKEL (reference sequence). The CDR3 is 12 amino acids. V shed 3 bases and J shed 3 bases, with 2 bases lying between them. The CDR3 nucleotides read TGTGCCAGCAGCCAGTACACCGGGGAGCTGTTTTTT. It encodes CASSQYTGELFF.

This clonotype was seen more than once but under ten times. V usage is TRBV11-2 and J usage is TRBJ2-5, with 10 bases matching TRBD2. Germline CDR1 and CDR2: SGHAT and FQNNGV. Trimming took 4 bases from V and 5 from J; bases not matched to a gene: 7. The length of the CDR3 is 15 residues. The CDR3 coding sequence is TGTGCCAGCAGCTCCAGCGGGAGGGCCGCGGAGACCCAGTACTTC. Protein: CASSSSGRAAETQYF.

The gene calls are TRBV2 and TRBJ2-7, with D possibly matching TRBD1 (5 bases). The V end lost 3 bases, the J end lost 0 bases, and 9 bases lay between the germline ends. In germline, CDR1 is SNHLY, CDR2 FYNNEI. The length of the CDR3 is 14 residues. The CDR3 bases are TGTGCCAGCAGTGAGCAGGGAAGCTCCTACGAGCAGTACTTC. Protein product: CASSEQGSSYEQYF.

Ten or more counts support this clonotype. The chain is built from TRBV7-9 and TRBJ2-1; D not certain. Trimming removed 5 bases from V and 0 bases from J, with 11 bases in between. Germline V gene lookup returns CDR1 SEHNR and CDR2 FQNEAQ (reference sequence). The CDR3 length is 15 residues. Here the CDR3 reads CASSQSESSYNEQFF. CDR3 DNA sequence: TGTGCCAGCAGCCAGAGCGAGAGCTCCTACAATGAGCAGTTCTTC.

V usage is TRBV7-2 and J usage is TRBJ1-1; a possible D gene is TRBD1 (6 bases). The CDR3 has 14 amino acids. Germline-derived CDR1 and CDR2 are SGHTA and FQGNSA. V was cut by 5 bases and J by 7 bases, with 17 bases left in between. CDR3 residues: CTSSQQGGRGEAFF. DNA of the CDR3: TGTACCAGCAGCCAACAGGGCGGAAGAGGTGAAGCTTTCTTT.

The sample holds a few counts of this clonotype. The V call is TRBV7-2, the J call TRBJ2-4, with 12 nucleotides matching TRBD2. There are 17 residues in the CDR3. Looked up from germline, CDR1 is SGHTA and CDR2 is FQGNSA. J lost 6 bases, V lost 5 bases, and 11 bases had no gene match. The CDR3 region is CASSPRQLAGGVNIQYF. CDR3 nucleotide sequence: TGTGCCAGCAGCCCGCGGCAACTAGCGGGAGGTGTAAACATTCAGTACTTC.

There are many counts of this clonotype. The chain couples TRBV20-1 to TRBJ2-5; D is perhaps TRBD1 or TRBD2 (5 bases each). There are 15 residues in the CDR3. CDR1 is DFQATT, CDR2 SNEGSKA, per germline (reference sequence). V was shortened by 4 bases and J by 1 base, with 16 bases between the two germline ends. CDR3 nucleotides: TGCAGTGCTAAGGGGAGCAGAAAAACCCAAGAGACCCAGTACTTC. Translated, it gives CSAKGSRKTQETQYF.

This clonotype was detected ten times or more. The J gene is TRBJ2-1, the V gene TRBV6-6; D call uncertain. This CDR3 comprises 12 residues. Trimming took off 4 bases at V and 8 bases at J, with 9 bases between the two ends. Germline CDR1 MNHNY, CDR2 SVGAGI (reference sequence). The CDR3, as DNA: TGTGCCAGCAGTTCCGGGTCCCATGAGCAGTTCTTC. Translating it yields CASSSGSHEQFF.

This clonotype came up many times. J is TRBJ2-1 and V is TRBV3-1; D is perhaps TRBD2 (6 bases). The CDR3 length is 14 residues. Germline V gene data show CDR1 as LGHDT and CDR2 as YNNKEL (reference sequence). V gave up 1 base and J gave up 7 bases, with 11 bases separating them. This chain's CDR3 is CASSQGTGENEQFF. DNA for the CDR3: TGTGCCAGCAGCCAAGGAACGGGGGAGAATGAGCAGTTCTTC.

This clonotype was counted ten times or more. This CDR3 reads CASSRSGSSTGELFF. The CDR3 coding sequence is TGTGCCAGCAGCCGGAGCGGGAGCAGCACCGGGGAGCTGTTTTTT. The chain joins TRBV12-3 or TRBV12-4 to TRBJ2-2; TRBD2 aligns across 8 bases. This CDR3 spans 15 amino acids. Germline trimming cut 6 bases from V and 4 bases from J; bases unmatched to any gene: 7.

This chain joins TRBV29-1 and TRBJ1-1; TRBD1 agrees at 9 bases. CDR1 SQVTM and CDR2 ANQGSEA come from the germline V gene. With V trimmed by 6 bases and J by 1 base, 9 bases remained unmatched. The CDR3 extends over 15 amino acids. The CDR3 protein is CSVTPQQGANTEAFF. The DNA of the CDR3 is TGCAGCGTGACACCCCAACAGGGGGCGAACACTGAAGCTTTCTTT.

This sequence joins TRBV14 and TRBJ2-1, with a possible D match to TRBD1 (6 bases). Trimming pared 4 bases from V and 3 bases from J, leaving 16 bases between. Germline lookup yields CDR1 SGHDN and CDR2 FVKESK. This CDR3 is built from 16 residues. CDR3 sequence (DNA): TGTGCCAGCAGCCCCTCTGGGGGCATTCGCTACAATGAGCAGTTCTTC. It codes for CASSPSGGIRYNEQFF.

This clonotype was detected ten times or more. V is TRBV2 and J is TRBJ2-5; 9 bases agree with TRBD2. V gave up 3 bases and J gave up 5 bases; unmatched junction bases: 7. Germline V CDR1 and CDR2: SNHLY, FYNNEI. The CDR3 loop spans 15 amino acids. The CDR3 coding sequence is TGTGCCAGCAGTGACGGCGGGAGGGCCGGTGAGACCCAGTACTTC. Residues: CASSDGGRAGETQYF.

This clonotype was seen repeatedly, ten times or more. The J gene is TRBJ2-1, the V gene TRBV20-1; D is unresolved. Trimming shortened V by 4 bases and J by 5 bases, and 3 bases separated the two germline ends. The CDR3 runs 10 residues. The germline V gene encodes CDR1 DFQATT and CDR2 SNEGSKA (reference sequence). The CDR3 region has the DNA TGCAGTGCTAAGAACAATGAGCAGTTCTTC. Its translation is CSAKNNEQFF.

The chain uses TRBV7-2 and TRBJ1-5; D remains ambiguous. V lost 5 bases, J lost 3 bases, and 14 bases lay in between. The CDR3 extends over 15 amino acids. The germline V gene has CDR1 SGHTA and CDR2 FQGNSA. The CDR3 DNA reads as TGTGCCAGCAGCCCCCCCGCGGGTCACAATCAGCCCCAGCATTTT. Translating gives CASSPPAGHNQPQHF.

This clonotype has just a few counts. The V and J genes are TRBV7-7 and TRBJ2-5, with a weak D call TRBD2 (6 bases). The CDR3 is 16 amino acids. CDR1 and CDR2 from the germline V gene are SSHAT and FNYEAQ (reference sequence). V was pared by 4 bases and J by 0 bases, with 15 bases between. This CDR3 is CASSSETGTHQETQYF. CDR3 DNA sequence: TGTGCCAGCAGCTCAGAAACCGGGACTCACCAAGAGACCCAGTACTTC.

This clonotype was seen many times. The chain employs TRBV7-8 and TRBJ2-2; no clear D. Germline V gives CDR1 SGHVS, CDR2 FQNEAQ. The CDR3 sequence is 16 residues long. V was cut by 5 bases and J by 0 bases, with 13 bases left in between. CDR3: CASSPRTYANTGELFF. The CDR3 DNA reads as TGTGCCAGCAGCCCGAGGACGTATGCGAACACCGGGGAGCTGTTTTTT.

This clonotype was seen at least ten times. The V and J genes are TRBV12-3 or TRBV12-4 and TRBJ1-1, with D perhaps matching TRBD1 (5 bases). CDR3 length: 12 residues. V lost 6 bases to trimming and J lost 6 bases, with 11 bases between them. This CDR3 reads CASSHGGAEAFF. The CDR3 DNA follows: TGTGCCAGCAGCCACGGGGGGGCTGAAGCTTTCTTT.

The chain has TRBV6-2 or TRBV6-3 and TRBJ2-1; 9 positions agree with TRBD1. Germline V CDR1 and CDR2: MNHEY, SVGEGT. Unmatched junction bases numbered 9, after V lost 2 bases and J lost 7 bases. The CDR3 extends over 16 amino acids. CDR3 sequence reads: CASSYPISGTGNEQFF. The CDR3 DNA is TGTGCCAGCAGTTACCCGATTTCGGGGACAGGGAATGAGCAGTTCTTC.

This clonotype was detected many times. The V and J genes are TRBV2 and TRBJ2-7; 13 nucleotides match TRBD2. This CDR3 is 16 amino acids long. Unmatched junction bases numbered 3, after V lost 2 bases and J lost 2 bases. Per germline, CDR1 SNHLY and CDR2 FYNNEI. The CDR3 DNA reads TGTGCCAGCAGTGAATTACTAGCGGGAGGGCCCTACGAGCAGTACTTC. Translated, it gives CASSELLAGGPYEQYF. The variable domain in full, with the rest retrieved from reference TRBV2 and TRBJ2-7, is EPEVTQTPSHQVTQMGQEVILRCVPISNHLYFYWYRQILGQKVEFLVSFYNNEISEKSEIFDDQFSVERPDGSNFTLKIRSTKLEDSAMYFCASSELLAGGPYEQYFGPGTRLTVT.